This TCR beta chain is from a study of cytomegalovirus exposure and HLA in healthy donors. At the level of the study: There were around 100 million unique TCR beta sequences, drawn from roughly 200 million T cells, in an earlier analysis. Broader study findings: Further analysis, carried out later, found HLA-associated TCR beta chains more clonally expanded than equally common other chains.

This PCR relied on a set of 60 Vbeta primers and 13 Jbeta primers. TCRdb's table, derived via immunoSEQ multiplex PCR, lists solely in-frame clones and lacks some. The sample consists of 80,000 to 100,000 clones, 81% of them appearing once. Healthy individuals who donated bone marrow served as the donors. Nominal health characterized the donors when sampled, though unrecorded immune exposures were likely. CDR1 and CDR2 from the germline V gene are SGHVS and FNYEAQ. V was pared by 5 bases and J by 1 base, with 14 bases between. The CDR3 sequence is 15 residues long. About this clone itself: The target antigen is unknown.

The V call is TRBV7-6, the J call TRBJ1-1, with D perhaps matching TRBD1 (6 bases). The specimen was PBMCs. The receptor's source is a human donor in good health. CDR3 DNA sequence: TGTGCCAGCAGCCCACGAGGGACAAGGAACACTGAAGCTTTCTTT. This encodes CASSPRGTRNTEAFF. Based on the CDR3 plus reference TRBV7-6 and TRBJ1-1, the full variable domain is GAGVSQSPRYKVTKRGQDVALRCDPISGHVSLYWYRQALGQGPEFLTYFNYEAQQDKSGLPNDRFSAERPEGSISTLTIQRTEQRDSAMYRCASSPRGTRNTEAFFGQGTRLTVV.